One and the same sample provided the 9 T cell receptor beta chains below, sequenced in a study of T-cell memory formation after mild COVID-19. A single record per CDR3 protein comes from TCRdb applying MiXCR to the 5' RACE reads. Of approximately 300,000 distinct CDR3 sequences detected, around a sixth appear once; the ten largest clones hold 20% to 25%. Sequenced sample: PBMCs or a T cell subset sorted from them (not recorded which). Every receptor here comes from a man aged 18 to 30 who had mild COVID-19 (a few samples of this study predate the infection). Cell type and time point are not known.

This clonotype was counted a few times. V is TRBV5-6 and J is TRBJ1-3; D not resolved. Germline assignment: CDR1 SGHDT and CDR2 YYEEEE. This CDR3 region has 16 residues. Trimming left V 0 bases short and J 0 bases short, with 10 bases between. This CDR3 reads CASSLGPPGSGNTIYF. The CDR3 coding sequence is TGTGCCAGCAGCTTGGGACCGCCCGGCTCTGGAAACACCATATATTTT.

This clonotype occurred many times. The chain employs TRBV10-3 and TRBJ2-1, with D unresolved. The CDR3 is made up of 14 amino acids. V was clipped by 4 bases and J by 2 bases, with 9 bases between them. Germline CDR1 reads ENHRY; CDR2 reads SYGVKD. The CDR3: CAISVGITYNEQFF. CDR3 bases: TGTGCCATCAGTGTGGGGATCACCTACAATGAGCAGTTCTTC.

The J gene is TRBJ1-6, the V gene TRBV11-2; D may be TRBD1 (5 bases). Germline lookup yields CDR1 SGHAT and CDR2 FQNNGV. This CDR3 contains 15 residues. V was clipped by 6 bases and J by 6 bases, with 15 bases between them. CDR3 in amino acids: CASSETAGFNSPLHF. CDR3 coding DNA: TGTGCCAGCAGTGAAACGGCAGGGTTTAATTCACCCCTCCACTTT. Filled out from reference TRBV11-2 and TRBJ1-6, the complete variable domain reads EAGVAQSPRYKIIEKRQSVAFWCNPISGHATLYWYQQILGQGPKLLIQFQNNGVVDDSQLPKDRFSAERLKGVDSTLKIQPAKLEDSAVYLCASSETAGFNSPLHFGNGTRLTVT.

This chain connects TRBV7-8 to TRBJ1-1, with D possibly matching TRBD1 (5 bases). This CDR3 spans 14 amino acids. Germline V CDR1 and CDR2: SGHVS, FQNEAQ. Trimming took 0 bases from V and 7 from J, leaving 12 bases between them. The CDR3 region is CASSLAPGLLEAFF. The CDR3 nucleotides read TGTGCCAGCAGCTTAGCGCCAGGGCTCCTTGAAGCTTTCTTT.

This clonotype has more than one count but fewer than ten. Here the CDR3 DNA reads TGTGCCGCGATAGGGCAGGGCAATCAGCCCCAGCATTTT. It yields the protein CAAIGQGNQPQHF. This sequence joins TRBV6-5 and TRBJ1-5; D gene unclear. CDR3 length equals 13 residues. The V and J ends lost 11 bases and 2 bases respectively, with 13 bases between them. Germline V gives CDR1 MNHEY, CDR2 SVGAGI.

This clonotype appeared a few times. V gene TRBV4-1 combines with J gene TRBJ2-2, with D unclear. Deletions cut 1 base from V and 6 bases from J, with 12 bases between. Per germline, CDR1 MGHRA and CDR2 YSYEKL. The CDR3 has 15 residues. The CDR3 DNA reads TGCGCCAGCAGCCAAGCGACAAAACCCGCCGGGGAGCTGTTTTTT. Its translation: CASSQATKPAGELFF.

The V gene is TRBV11-2, the J gene TRBJ1-2; 9 bases agree with TRBD1. The V and J ends lost 0 bases and 4 bases, in that order; junction bases with no gene match: 6. CDR1 SGHAT and CDR2 FQNNGV come from the germline V gene. The CDR3 covers 16 residues. The CDR3 DNA reads as TGTGCCAGCAGCTTAGATTCGGGGACAGGGACCTATGGCTACACCTTC. Translation: CASSLDSGTGTYGYTF.

The sample holds many counts of this clonotype. V is TRBV4-1 and J is TRBJ2-7; maybe TRBD2 (5 bases). V lost 5 bases and J lost 7, with 18 bases in between. The germline V gene encodes CDR1 MGHRA and CDR2 YSYEKL. The CDR3 extends over 14 amino acids. The CDR3: CASSSPQLRGEQYF. The CDR3 nucleotides read TGCGCCAGCAGCTCGCCACAACTCAGAGGGGAGCAGTACTTC.

At least ten counts were recorded for this clonotype. CDR3 nucleotides: TGCAGTGCTAGAGATAGCGGCAGTCGCAAGAACCCCTACGAGCAGTACGTC. Residues: CSARDSGSRKNPYEQYV. The V gene is TRBV20-1, the J gene TRBJ2-7, with D perhaps matching TRBD2 (6 bases). The CDR3 sequence is 17 residues long. Per germline, CDR1 DFQATT and CDR2 SNEGSKA (reference sequence). The ends were cut back, 0 bases at V and 2 bases at J, with 20 bases in the middle.